This T cell receptor beta chain derives from a study of shared clonotypes between healthy human individuals. Study-level results: What limited the represented genetic and exposure-history diversity was the small number of donors. A generally larger estimated richness was seen in naive subsets than in memory subsets. For sorted subsets, rarefaction showed incomplete sequencing despite large depth.

The CDR3 consists of 13 residues. CDR1 is SGHVS, CDR2 FQNEAQ, per germline. The V gene lost 5 bases and the J gene lost 2 bases, with 9 bases spanning the gap. TCRdb keeps only in-frame clones here, not all; method: immunoSEQ multiplex PCR. The top ten hold about 25% of the sample, which has 750,000 to 1,000,000 clones, approximately 92% seen once. A note on this clone: Its antigen is not known.

CD8 cells regarded as naive lacked CD45RO, were positively chosen for CCR7, and omitted terminally differentiated effector memory CD45RA+ cells. This clonotype originated in a man aged 30-40 years in good health. The sequencing input was naive CD8+ T cells sorted from blood. The gene calls are TRBV7-8 and TRBJ1-2; D is unresolved. For the CDR3, the DNA is TGTGCCAGCAGCGCCACAGAGAACTATGGCTACACCTTC. Its protein is CASSATENYGYTF.